The rows below give T cell receptor beta chains drawn from one sample of a study of chemoradiotherapy in HPV16-positive cancers. The method was immunoSEQ multiplex PCR; TCRdb's version includes in-frame clones alone and lacks a portion of them. The sample contains fewer than 20,000 clones, roughly 89% of which appear only once. The source material was blood, sampled from a patient who underwent chemoradiotherapy. Every receptor here comes from a human donor with HPV-associated anogenital cancer. Each CDR3 is given with its conserved first and last residue. The D gene is left open where the match is weak. Clone sizes are given selectively: once, few, many, or a class where the clone is expanded.

TGTGCCAGCAGTGAAAGTGGAACCACTGAAGCTTTCTTT	CASSESGTTEAFF	TRBV2	TRBJ1-1	-	-
TGTGCCAGCAGCTTAGAGGGCAGGGGAGATGAAAAACTGTTTTTT	CASSLEGRGDEKLFF	TRBV7-9	TRBJ1-4	-	-
TGTGCCTGGAGGGAGTCAGGGATCGACGAGCAGTACTTC	CAWRESGIDEQYF	TRBV30	TRBJ2-7	-	-
TGTGCCAGCAGCCAAACAGGACAGGGGATCTATGGCTACACCTTC	CASSQTGQGIYGYTF	TRBV6-4	TRBJ1-2	TRBD1	once
TGCGCCAGCAGCCAGGGGACAGGTTACTATGGCTACACCTTC	CASSQGTGYYGYTF	TRBV4-1	TRBJ1-2	TRBD1	few
TGTGCCAGCAGTCCCTCCTTACAGGGGACTTACGAGCAGTACTTC	CASSPSLQGTYEQYF	TRBV25-1	TRBJ2-7	-	once
TGTGCCAGCCTCGAACTAGCGGGGGGGTTACAGTATTTT	CASLELAGGLQYF	TRBV6-1	TRBJ2-3	TRBD2	-
TGTGCCAGCAGTGAGCGGGGGGGCCTAGATACGCAGTATTTT	CASSERGGLDTQYF	TRBV6-4	TRBJ2-3	TRBD2	-
TGTGCCAGCAGCTACAGGGTGAACACCGGGGAGCTGTTTTTT	CASSYRVNTGELFF	TRBV7-2	TRBJ2-2	-	few
TGTGCCAGTAGTAATCGATGGACCGGAGGAAACACCATATATTTT	CASSNRWTGGNTIYF	TRBV19	TRBJ1-3	-	once
TGCAGCGTCGTGACAGGATTGAACACTGAAGCTTTCTTT	CSVVTGLNTEAFF	TRBV29-1	TRBJ1-1	-	-
TGTGCCAGCTCACCGGGACAGGAATCGGGGCAGTTCTTC	CASSPGQESGQFF	TRBV18	TRBJ2-1	TRBD1	-
TGCAGCGTTCTCGCAGGGGGCTACGAGCAGTACTTC	CSVLAGGYEQYF	TRBV29-1	TRBJ2-7	TRBD1	-
TGTGCCAGCAGTTTCCGGGACAATAAAGCTTTCTTT	CASSFRDNKAFF	TRBV27	TRBJ1-1	-	once
TGTGCCAGCAGCCTTCTAGCGGGAGATACGCAGTATTTT	CASSLLAGDTQYF	TRBV5-4	TRBJ2-3	TRBD2	-
TGTGCCAGCTCGTCCCGGGACAGAACAAACACTGAAGCTTTCTTT	CASSSRDRTNTEAFF	TRBV25-1	TRBJ1-1	TRBD1	few
TGTGCCAGCAGCCCTCGGTTGCGGGGGTACGATACGCAGTATTTT	CASSPRLRGYDTQYF	TRBV4-2	TRBJ2-3	TRBD2	-
TGTGCCAGCAGCGGGGGCGGAGGTCAGCCCCAGCATTTT	CASSGGGGQPQHF	TRBV9	TRBJ1-5	-	-
TGTGCCAGCAGTGAAGAAGACAGCCTACGTATACCTGAAGCTTTCTTT	CASSEEDSLRIPEAFF	TRBV6-1	TRBJ1-1	-	-
TGTGCCATCAGCGGAGGACAGGCCCTTCAAGAGACCCAGTACTTC	CAISGGQALQETQYF	TRBV10-3	TRBJ2-5	TRBD1	-
TGCGCCAGCAGCCCCGCCGGGACAGGGTACTATGGCTACACCTTC	CASSPAGTGYYGYTF	TRBV4-1	TRBJ1-2	TRBD1	-
TGTGCCAGCAGTTCCTCCCGTGGGAGGGCCTCGGGTGAGCAGTTCTTC	CASSSSRGRASGEQFF	TRBV6-5	TRBJ2-1	TRBD2	-
TGTGCCAGCAGCTCCCGGACAACTGGAAACACCATATATTTT	CASSSRTTGNTIYF	TRBV11-2	TRBJ1-3	-	-
TGTGCCAGCAGTGAAGAGAGGGATTCACCCCTCCACTTT	CASSEERDSPLHF	TRBV6-1	TRBJ1-6	-	-
TGTGCCAGCAGTTTAAGCCCGGGACAGGGGGCAACTAATGAAAAACTGTTTTTT	CASSLSPGQGATNEKLFF	TRBV28	TRBJ1-4	TRBD1	-
TGTGCCAGCAGTACCCCGGGAACTACCTACGAGCAGTACTTC	CASSTPGTTYEQYF	TRBV28	TRBJ2-7	-	-
TGCGCCAGCAGTGACCACGGACAGGGTTACGAGCAGTACTTC	CASSDHGQGYEQYF	TRBV10-2	TRBJ2-7	TRBD1	-
TGCGCCAGCAGCCTGGACGGCAGGGGGCTCACTGAAGCTTTCTTT	CASSLDGRGLTEAFF	TRBV5-1	TRBJ1-1	TRBD1	-
TGTGCCAGCAGTTCACTCAGACAGAGACAGGGGAGCTATGGCTACACCTTC	CASSSLRQRQGSYGYTF	TRBV5-4	TRBJ1-2	TRBD1	few
TGTGCCAGCAGCTCCGGAGGGCCGGGAAATGAGCAGTTCTTC	CASSSGGPGNEQFF	TRBV5-4	TRBJ2-1	-	-
TGCGCCAGCAGCTTGATCGTATTAGGGGCTGAAGCTTTCTTT	CASSLIVLGAEAFF	TRBV5-1	TRBJ1-1	-	-
TGTGCCAGCAGGACTACAGGGGGCGGCTCTGGGGCCAACGTCCTGACTTTC	CASRTTGGGSGANVLTF	TRBV28	TRBJ2-6	TRBD1	-
TGTGCCAGCAGCCAAGCAAACAGTGCTACTGAAGCTTTCTTT	CASSQANSATEAFF	TRBV14	TRBJ1-1	-	-
TGCGCCAGCAGTGCCGGGACAGGGAATCAGCCCCAGCATTTT	CASSAGTGNQPQHF	TRBV10-1	TRBJ1-5	TRBD1	-
TGCGCCAGCAGCCAAGATCGGGGAGGGAAGGGCGAGCAGTACTTC	CASSQDRGGKGEQYF	TRBV4-1	TRBJ2-7	TRBD2	-
TGTGCCAGCCGAAGTTTGGGCGGACCAGATACGCAGTATTTT	CASRSLGGPDTQYF	TRBV27	TRBJ2-3	-	-
TGTGCCACTAAAGGGACAGGAAACACCGGGGAGCTGTTTTTT	CATKGTGNTGELFF	TRBV19	TRBJ2-2	TRBD1	-
TGTGCCAGTAGTGCCTTTGACATAATGAACACTGAAGCTTTCTTT	CASSAFDIMNTEAFF	TRBV19	TRBJ1-1	-	-
TGTGCCAGCAGCTCCCCAGTGTCAGATACGCAGTATTTT	CASSSPVSDTQYF	TRBV7-2	TRBJ2-3	-	-
TGCGCCAGCAGCTTGGCCCCGGGAGCCTCGGGGAATGAGCAGTTCTTC	CASSLAPGASGNEQFF	TRBV5-1	TRBJ2-1	-	-
TGTGCCAGCTGTTGGGGGGCCGAGCAGTACTTC	CASCWGAEQYF	TRBV2	TRBJ2-7	-	-
TGTGCCAGCAGCCAAACTTCGACGTATGGCTACACCTTC	CASSQTSTYGYTF	TRBV14	TRBJ1-2	-	-
TGTGCCAGCAGTGAACAGGCCCCGAACGAGCAGTACTTC	CASSEQAPNEQYF	TRBV2	TRBJ2-7	-	-
TGTGCCAGCAGCAAATCAAAAAGGGCCCCCTACGAGCAGTACTTC	CASSKSKRAPYEQYF	TRBV21-1	TRBJ2-7	-	-
TGTGCCATCAGGAATGGGGGACAAGAGACCCAGTACTTC	CAIRNGGQETQYF	TRBV10-3	TRBJ2-5	-	once
TGTGCCAGCAGTTACGGGGTGTCTGGAAACACCATATATTTT	CASSYGVSGNTIYF	TRBV6-5	TRBJ1-3	-	-
TGTGCCAGCAGTTTCATATCCGCGGACGGTTTCTTCTATGGCTACACCTTC	CASSFISADGFFYGYTF	TRBV27	TRBJ1-2	-	-
TGTGCCAGCAGCTCGACAGGGGGCGGCACCGGGGAGCTGTTTTTT	CASSSTGGGTGELFF	TRBV11-2	TRBJ2-2	TRBD1	-
TGTGCCAGCAGTTACTTCCGGGACAGGGGGCCTGAGCAGTTCTTC	CASSYFRDRGPEQFF	TRBV6-5	TRBJ2-1	TRBD1	-
TGTGCCAGCAGCGTATATCCGGGACTAGCGGGGGGGTTTACCTACAATGAGCAGTTCTTC	CASSVYPGLAGGFTYNEQFF	TRBV7-8	TRBJ2-1	TRBD2	once
TGTGCCAGCAGTAATCCTGTCACAGATACGCAGTATTTT	CASSNPVTDTQYF	TRBV7-3	TRBJ2-3	-	-
TGTGCCAGTAGTGCGGACAGTTTCAACTCCTACGAGCAGTACTTC	CASSADSFNSYEQYF	TRBV19	TRBJ2-7	-	-
TGCGCCAGCAGTGAGTCTGGCAGTGGAAACACCATATATTTT	CASSESGSGNTIYF	TRBV10-1	TRBJ1-3	-	-
TGCGCCAGCAGCTTGGGGGGATTTATCTCCTACAATGAGCAGTTCTTC	CASSLGGFISYNEQFF	TRBV5-1	TRBJ2-1	-	-
TGTGCCAGCAGTTACTCTCTGACAGGGGGCATAGGCTACACCTTC	CASSYSLTGGIGYTF	TRBV27	TRBJ1-2	TRBD1	-
TGTGCCAGCAGTCCCCACAAGGCCCTTGCGGACTCACAAGAGACCCAGTACTTC	CASSPHKALADSQETQYF	TRBV28	TRBJ2-5	-	-
TGTGCCAGTAGTATGCGACAGGACGAAGAGACCCAGTACTTC	CASSMRQDEETQYF	TRBV19	TRBJ2-5	-	-
TGTGCCAGCAGTCTACAGGGGTCCGGCACTGAAGCTTTCTTT	CASSLQGSGTEAFF	TRBV6-5	TRBJ1-1	TRBD1	-